A single sample is the source of the 25 T cell receptor beta chains below, sequenced in a study of blood T cell repertoires in COVID-19. Clones were sequenced by immunoSEQ multiplex PCR, and TCRdb holds only the in-frame ones, with some missing. Of roughly 270,000 clones in the sample, roughly 85% are singletons; the top ten hold roughly 4.6%. The sequenced material came from peripheral blood. These receptors all come from a man aged 50 to 59 with active or convalescent COVID-19.

CDR3 loop: CASSPSPTARDTQYF. The CDR3 DNA sequence: TGTGCCAGCAGTCCTTCCCCTACAGCCAGAGATACGCAGTATTTT. V is TRBV6-5 and J is TRBJ2-3; D call uncertain. Trimming took off 5 bases at V and 5 bases at J, with 17 bases between the two ends. The germline CDR1 and CDR2 sequences are MNHEY and SVGAGI. The CDR3 is 15 residues long.

The CDR3 DNA follows: TGTGCCAGCAGCGACGGACTAGCGGGAGGGCCGGGGTCCTACAATGAGCAGTTCTTC. This sequence encodes CASSDGLAGGPGSYNEQFF. V usage is TRBV4-2 and J usage is TRBJ2-1; 15 bases are a match to TRBD2. Trimming took 5 bases from V and 1 from J; bases not matched to a gene: 9. There are 19 residues in the CDR3. The germline gives CDR1 LGHNA, CDR2 YNFKEQ.

The chain carries TRBV5-1 and TRBJ2-1; TRBD2 matches at 9 bases. This CDR3 comprises 15 residues. V was pared by 2 bases and J by 7 bases, with 7 bases of the junction left unmatched. Germline V CDR1 and CDR2: SGHRS, YFSETQ. CDR3 region: CASSLVAGALNEQFF. The CDR3 bases are TGCGCCAGCAGCTTAGTAGCGGGAGCCCTAAATGAGCAGTTCTTC. Filled out from reference TRBV5-1 and TRBJ2-1, the complete variable domain reads KAGVTQTPRYLIKTRGQQVTLSCSPISGHRSVSWYQQTPGQGLQFLFEYFSETQRNKGNFPGRFSGRQFSNSRSEMNVSTLELGDSALYLCASSLVAGALNEQFFGPGTRLTVL.

This rearrangement joins TRBV19 to TRBJ2-6; D is ambiguous. Trimming removed 7 bases at V and 2 bases at J, with 3 bases between. The CDR3 length is 12 residues. Germline V CDR1 and CDR2: LNHDA, SQIVND (reference sequence). This chain's CDR3 is CASNTGANVLTF. Here the CDR3 DNA reads TGTGCCAGTAACACTGGGGCCAACGTCCTGACTTTC.

This chain uses TRBV4-2 with TRBJ2-1; 7 bases fit TRBD2. The germline gives CDR1 LGHNA, CDR2 YNFKEQ. CDR3 length equals 18 residues. The trim removed 1 base at V and 1 base at J, leaving 10 bases unmatched. The chain's CDR3 is CASSQGGGSLGSYNEQFF. The CDR3 DNA reads as TGTGCCAGCAGCCAAGGGGGCGGGAGTTTAGGGTCCTACAATGAGCAGTTCTTC.

The rearrangement joins TRBV10-3 to TRBJ2-7, with 12 bases lining up with TRBD2. V shed 6 bases and J 7 bases; nucleotides not matched to a gene: 7. Germline values: CDR1 ENHRY, CDR2 SYGVKD. This CDR3 is built from 14 residues. CDR3 in amino acids: CAIRTSGSLEEQYF. The CDR3 nucleotides read TGTGCCATCAGGACTAGCGGGAGTCTCGAAGAGCAGTACTTC.

The chain employs TRBV18 and TRBJ1-1, with 7 nucleotides matching TRBD1. The V and J ends lost 4 bases and 1 base, in that order; junction bases with no gene match: 6. The CDR3 is 15 residues long. Germline loops: CDR1 KGHSH, CDR2 LQKENI. The CDR3: CASSLNGQENTEAFF. CDR3 DNA: TGTGCCAGCTCACTGAACGGACAGGAGAACACTGAAGCTTTCTTT.

The CDR3 sequence: CASRDRVLQPQHF. CDR3 bases: TGTGCCAGCCGGGACAGGGTTCTTCAGCCCCAGCATTTT. The chain uses TRBV6-5 and TRBJ1-5; 9 bases line up with TRBD1. The CDR3 has 13 residues. J gave up 6 bases and V 8 bases, and 5 bases lay outside the gene matches. Germline V gene sequence: CDR1 MNHEY, CDR2 SVGAGI.

The chain is built from TRBV21-1 and TRBJ1-4. TRBV21-1 is a known pseudogene. This CDR3 is built from 11 residues. In DNA form, the CDR3 reads TGTGCCAGCAGCACGCGAGAGCCACTGTTTTTT. Protein sequence: CASSTREPLFF.

The chain couples TRBV27 to TRBJ1-5; D might be TRBD1 (6 bases). V gave up 5 bases and J gave up 6 bases, with 17 bases separating them. Germline V gene lookup returns CDR1 MNHEY and CDR2 SMNVEV (reference sequence). This CDR3 is 15 amino acids long. CDR3 loop: CASSRTVSLSQPQHF. The CDR3 DNA reads as TGTGCCAGCAGTCGGACAGTAAGCCTAAGTCAGCCCCAGCATTTT.

The CDR3 coding sequence is TGTGCCTGGAGTGATAGGGGAGGTCAGCCCCAGCATTTT. This translates into CAWSDRGGQPQHF. The chain carries TRBV30 and TRBJ1-5; tentative D call: TRBD1 (5 bases). The CDR3 contains 13 residues. V was pared by 1 base and J by 6 bases, with 10 bases between. Looked up from germline, CDR1 is GTSNPN and CDR2 is SVGIG (reference sequence). The full variable domain, completed using reference TRBV30 and TRBJ1-5, is SQTIHQWPATLVQPVGSPLSLECTVEGTSNPNLYWYRQAAGRGLQLLFYSVGIGQISSEVPQNLSASRPQDRQFILSSKKLLLSDSGFYLCAWSDRGGQPQHFGDGTRLSIL.

In its sample, this clone was seen a few times. J is TRBJ1-5 and V is TRBV6-2 or TRBV6-3; 7 positions agree with TRBD1. After removal of 5 bases from V and 5 bases from J, the junction contained 3 bases not matched to a gene. Germline V CDR1 and CDR2: MNHEY, SVGEGT. The CDR3 is made up of 13 amino acids. The CDR3, as DNA: TGTGCCAGCAGTGGACAGGCCTATCAGCCCCAGCATTTT. Residues: CASSGQAYQPQHF.

This chain joins TRBV24-1 and TRBJ2-3, with 7 bases aligning to TRBD2. The germline gives CDR1 KGHDR, CDR2 SFDVKD. There are 17 residues in the CDR3. V gave up 5 bases and J gave up 4 bases; unmatched junction bases: 14. The CDR3 DNA reads TGTGCCACCAGTGCCCCAAAGCGGGATGACAAACCAGATACGCAGTATTTT. Encoded protein: CATSAPKRDDKPDTQYF.

The chain employs TRBV25-1 and TRBJ1-2; D unclear. The CDR3 is 14 residues long. The V end was cut by 1 base, the J end by 4 bases, with 10 bases between. CDR1 is MGHDK and CDR2 is SYGVNS in the germline V gene. The CDR3 reads CASSESSEAYGYTF. DNA for the CDR3: TGTGCCAGCAGTGAATCCTCGGAGGCCTATGGCTACACCTTC.

The chain couples TRBV10-2 to TRBJ2-2, with TRBD1 identical over 7 bases. V shed 6 bases and J 7 bases; nucleotides not matched to a gene: 8. CDR3 length: 14 amino acids. Germline values: CDR1 WSHSY, CDR2 SAAADI. CDR3: CASSSTGLGGELFF. As DNA, the CDR3 is TGCGCCAGCAGCTCGACAGGGTTGGGCGGGGAGCTGTTTTTT.

The chain links TRBV2 to TRBJ2-2; 9 bases agree with TRBD1. The CDR3 contains 15 residues. V shed 7 bases and J 2 bases; nucleotides not matched to a gene: 5. In germline, CDR1 is SNHLY, CDR2 FYNNEI. CDR3 nucleotide sequence: TGTGCCAGCATTCCGGGACAGGGAAACACCGGGGAGCTGTTTTTT. This translates into CASIPGQGNTGELFF.

This clone has a handful of counts. V is TRBV7-5 and J is TRBJ1-6. TRBV7-5 is assigned pseudogene status. The CDR3 totals 15 residues. For the CDR3, the DNA is TGTGTCAGAATCCCCCCCGACGGGGGGAGCTCACCCCTCCACTTT. This codes for CVRIPPDGGSSPLHF.

The J gene is TRBJ1-6, the V gene TRBV5-1; D is perhaps TRBD1 (5 bases). Germline lookup yields CDR1 SGHRS and CDR2 YFSETQ. Between the trimmed V and J ends, which lost 2 bases and 0 bases, there was a span of 12 bases. CDR3 length: 17 residues. The CDR3 DNA is TGCGCCAGCAGCTTTGGCAGGGAAAGCTCCTATAATTCACCCCTCCACTTT. Translation gives CASSFGRESSYNSPLHF.

The chain links TRBV5-1 to TRBJ1-2, with 7 bases that match TRBD1. The CDR3 contains 14 residues. Per the germline V gene, CDR1 is SGHRS and CDR2 is YFSETQ. V dropped 3 bases and J dropped 6; count of bases not matched to a gene: 8. DNA for the CDR3: TGCGCCAGCAGCTGGGCAGGGGGGCAGGATGGCTACACCTTC. This sequence encodes CASSWAGGQDGYTF.

V gene TRBV19 combines with J gene TRBJ2-7, with TRBD2 matching 7 bases. V gave up 5 bases and J gave up 5 bases; unmatched junction bases: 9. Germline V gene lookup returns CDR1 LNHDA and CDR2 SQIVND (reference sequence). The CDR3 sequence is 14 residues long. Here the CDR3 DNA reads TGTGCCAGTAGTTCCGGGACTAAGATTAACGAGCAGTACTTC. Its translation: CASSSGTKINEQYF.

V usage is TRBV5-1 and J usage is TRBJ2-1; D is undetermined. Germline V CDR1 and CDR2: SGHRS, YFSETQ. The CDR3 runs to 12 residues. V was clipped by 3 bases and J by 6 bases, with 7 bases between them. The DNA of the CDR3 is TGCGCCAGCAGCTCGCGAGGCAATGAGCAGTTCTTC. It specifies CASSSRGNEQFF.

This clone occurred many times. The rearrangement links TRBV5-8 to TRBJ2-7, with TRBD1 matching over 9 bases. The CDR3 extends over 14 amino acids. Trimming took 2 bases from V and 5 from J; bases not matched to a gene: 5. Germline-derived CDR1 and CDR2 are SGHTS and YDEGEE. In nucleotides, the CDR3 is TGTGCCAGCAGCTTCGGGACAGGGAGAAACGAGCAGTACTTC. Amino acid sequence: CASSFGTGRNEQYF.

This chain connects TRBV5-1 to TRBJ2-3, with TRBD2 matching 7 bases. Germline CDR1 and CDR2: SGHRS and YFSETQ. V was pared by 0 bases and J by 3 bases, with 4 bases of the junction left unmatched. The CDR3 runs 15 residues. CDR3 coding DNA: TGCGCCAGCAGCTTGGGGCTAGCGGCTACAGATACGCAGTATTTT. This gives the protein CASSLGLAATDTQYF.

This clone appeared a single time. J is TRBJ2-3 and V is TRBV10-3; 12 positions agree with TRBD2. Germline trimming cut 5 bases from V and 4 bases from J; bases unmatched to any gene: 13. Germline CDR1 and CDR2: ENHRY and SYGVKD. The CDR3 contains 18 residues. In nucleotides, the CDR3 is TGTGCCATCAGTAGAACAGGGCGTCTAGCGGGAGGGGCAGATACGCAGTATTTT. It specifies CAISRTGRLAGGADTQYF.

This clone was found once. The chain combines TRBV5-1 with TRBJ2-7, with D maybe TRBD1 (6 bases). CDR1 SGHRS and CDR2 YFSETQ come from the germline V gene. V lost 2 bases and J 4 bases, leaving 10 bases between the germline ends. The CDR3 spans 13 residues. The CDR3 coding sequence is TGCGCCAGCAGCTTCTATCAGGGGTACGAGCAGTACTTC. This sequence encodes CASSFYQGYEQYF.